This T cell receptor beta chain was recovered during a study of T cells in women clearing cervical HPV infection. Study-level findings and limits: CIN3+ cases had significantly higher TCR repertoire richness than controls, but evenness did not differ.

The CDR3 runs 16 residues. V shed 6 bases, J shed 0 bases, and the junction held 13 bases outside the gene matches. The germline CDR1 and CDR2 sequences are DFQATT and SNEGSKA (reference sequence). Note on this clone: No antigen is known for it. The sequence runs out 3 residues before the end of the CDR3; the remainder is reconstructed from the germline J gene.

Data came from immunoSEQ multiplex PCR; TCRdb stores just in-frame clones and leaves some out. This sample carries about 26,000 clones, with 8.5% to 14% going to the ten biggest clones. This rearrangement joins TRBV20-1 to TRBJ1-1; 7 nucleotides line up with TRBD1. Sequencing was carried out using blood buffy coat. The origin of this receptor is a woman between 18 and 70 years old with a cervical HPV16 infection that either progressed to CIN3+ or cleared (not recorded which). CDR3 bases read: TGCAGTGCCTATACAGGGGCTACCTCTCTGAACACTGAA. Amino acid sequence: CSAYTGATSLNTE. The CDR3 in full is CSAYTGATSLNTEAFF.